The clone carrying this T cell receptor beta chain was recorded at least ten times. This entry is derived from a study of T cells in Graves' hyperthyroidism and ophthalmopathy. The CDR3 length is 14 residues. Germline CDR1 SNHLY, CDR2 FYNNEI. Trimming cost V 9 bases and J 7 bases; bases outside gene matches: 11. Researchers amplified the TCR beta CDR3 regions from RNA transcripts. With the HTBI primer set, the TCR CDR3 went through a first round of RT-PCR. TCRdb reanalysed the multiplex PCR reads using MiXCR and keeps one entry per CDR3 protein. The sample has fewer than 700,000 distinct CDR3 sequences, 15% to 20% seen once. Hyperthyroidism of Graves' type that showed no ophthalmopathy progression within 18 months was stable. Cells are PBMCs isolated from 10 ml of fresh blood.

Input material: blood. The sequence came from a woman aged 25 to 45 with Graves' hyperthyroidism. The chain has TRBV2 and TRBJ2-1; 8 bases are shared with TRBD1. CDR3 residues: CASISDRAWNEQFF. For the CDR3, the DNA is TGTGCCAGTATTTCGGACAGGGCTTGGAATGAGCAGTTCTTC.